The 29 T cell receptor beta chains below were found in one sample sequenced in a study of blood T cell repertoires in COVID-19. TCRdb's table, derived via immunoSEQ multiplex PCR, lists solely in-frame clones and lacks some. The table shows 200,000 to 250,000 clones, with about 83% occurring only once. Sequencing was performed on peripheral blood. The receptors derive from an elderly woman with COVID-19, enrolled during active disease.

This clone was detected once. CDR3 in amino acids: CASSLGSSGGAGDTQYF. The CDR3, as DNA: TGTGCCAGCAGCTTGGGAAGCAGCGGGGGGGCCGGAGATACGCAGTATTTT. V gene TRBV5-4 combines with J gene TRBJ2-3, with 10 bases that match TRBD2. J was trimmed by 5 bases and V by 0 bases; bases with no gene match: 9. The germline V gene has CDR1 SGHNT and CDR2 YYREEE (reference sequence). The CDR3 loop spans 17 amino acids.

The genes are TRBV11-2 and TRBJ1-1, with 7 bases matching TRBD1. Germline assignment: CDR1 SGHAT and CDR2 FQNNGV. This CDR3 is built from 13 residues. With 5 bases clipped from V and 11 bases from J, the junction kept 11 bases outside the gene matches. The CDR3 coding sequence is TGTGCCAGCAGCCTACCCACAGGGGTCGGGGCTTTCTTT. This codes for CASSLPTGVGAFF.

The chain carries TRBV9 and TRBJ2-2; 7 bases are shared with TRBD2. The CDR3 spans 15 residues. V lost 1 base to trimming and J lost 4 bases; unmatched junction nucleotides: 4. The germline gives CDR1 SGDLS, CDR2 YYNGEE. For the CDR3, the DNA is TGTGCCAGCAGCGTAACTAGCGATGGCACCGGGGAGCTGTTTTTT. Translated, it gives CASSVTSDGTGELFF.

The genes are TRBV5-1 and TRBJ2-7, with 10 bases fitting TRBD1. V was pared by 7 bases and J by 2 bases, with 0 bases of the junction left unmatched. The CDR3 has 12 residues. CDR1 SGHRS and CDR2 YFSETQ come from the germline V gene. Here the CDR3 reads CASGQGAYEQYF. CDR3 DNA sequence: TGCGCCAGCGGACAGGGGGCCTACGAGCAGTACTTC.

The rearrangement joins TRBV28 to TRBJ2-5; 10 nucleotides line up with TRBD1. V was clipped by 4 bases and J by 2 bases; unmatched bases: 4. This CDR3 comprises 15 residues. Germline-derived CDR1 and CDR2 are MDHEN and SYDVKM. Written as DNA, the CDR3 is TGTGCCAGCAGTTCGACAGGGGGCAGGCAAGAGACCCAGTACTTC. It translates to CASSSTGGRQETQYF.

The chain employs TRBV5-1 and TRBJ2-3; tentatively, D is TRBD1 (5 bases). The CDR3 has 15 residues. The germline V and J ends were trimmed by 7 bases and 2 bases, with 17 bases remaining between them. Germline values: CDR1 SGHRS, CDR2 YFSETQ. CDR3: CASGPQGTTTDTQYF. The DNA for the CDR3 is TGCGCCAGCGGCCCCCAGGGAACAACCACAGATACGCAGTATTTT.

The chain is built from TRBV3-1 (or the pseudogene TRBV3-2) and TRBJ2-2; TRBD2 aligns across 7 bases. The germline V gene has CDR1 LGHDT and CDR2 YNNKEL (reference sequence). With 0 bases clipped from V and 2 bases from J, the junction kept 12 bases outside the gene matches. The CDR3 is 19 residues long. The CDR3 is CASSQDLGIGLVNTGELFF. In DNA form, the CDR3 reads TGTGCCAGCAGCCAAGATCTAGGTATAGGACTAGTTAACACCGGGGAGCTGTTTTTT.

This clone occurred once. The chain recombines TRBV29-1 with TRBJ2-7, with 7 bases that match TRBD2. The CDR3 is made up of 12 amino acids. Trimming cost V 8 bases and J 1 base; bases outside gene matches: 5. Germline V gene data show CDR1 as SQVTM and CDR2 as ANQGSEA. The CDR3 coding sequence is TGCAGCTACACTAGCGTTTCCTACGAGCAGTACTTC. This translates into CSYTSVSYEQYF.

This clone came up once. As DNA, the CDR3 is TGCGCCAGCAGCCAGGTGGCGCCCAACATTCAGTACTTC. Translated, it gives CASSQVAPNIQYF. The chain employs TRBV5-1 and TRBJ2-4; D not resolved. CDR1 is SGHRS and CDR2 is YFSETQ in the germline V gene. CDR3 size: 13 residues. Trimming took off 4 bases at V and 7 bases at J, with 12 bases between the two ends.

The rearrangement joins TRBV10-2 to TRBJ1-1; D ambiguous. The V gene's germline CDR1 is WSHSY and CDR2 SAAADI. The CDR3 loop spans 14 amino acids. V was shortened by 3 bases and J by 4 bases, with 12 bases between the two germline ends. Here the CDR3 reads CASSDQSSGTEAFF. CDR3 sequence (DNA): TGCGCCAGCAGTGATCAGTCGTCTGGCACTGAAGCTTTCTTT.

The chain carries TRBV6-6 and TRBJ1-2; the match to TRBD1 covers 9 bases. CDR3 size: 14 residues. J gave up 4 bases and V 4 bases, and 4 bases lay outside the gene matches. Looked up from germline, CDR1 is MNHNY and CDR2 is SVGAGI (reference sequence). The CDR3 is CASSSGQGSYGYTF. The CDR3 DNA is TGTGCCAGCAGTTCGGGACAGGGAAGCTATGGCTACACCTTC.

The chain combines TRBV2 with TRBJ1-1, with 9 bases lining up with TRBD1. Germline V lookup: CDR1 SNHLY, CDR2 FYNNEI. The CDR3 contains 13 residues. Unmatched junction bases numbered 4, after V lost 8 bases and J lost 3 bases. The CDR3 loop is CASVTGGHTEAFF. CDR3 nucleotide sequence: TGTGCCAGCGTAACAGGGGGCCACACTGAAGCTTTCTTT.

V usage is TRBV5-1 and J usage is TRBJ1-3, with D tentatively TRBD1 (5 bases). Trimming pared 5 bases from V and 2 bases from J, leaving 14 bases between. The CDR3 totals 15 residues. From germline, CDR1 is SGHRS and CDR2 YFSETQ. The CDR3 sequence: CASSVQGNTGNTIYF. CDR3 bases: TGCGCCAGCAGTGTTCAGGGTAATACTGGAAACACCATATATTTT.

This clone has a handful of counts. The rearrangement links TRBV30 to TRBJ1-3; 8 positions match TRBD1. V lost 3 bases and J lost 7; bases outside the gene matches: 8. Per germline, CDR1 GTSNPN and CDR2 SVGIG (reference sequence). The length of the CDR3 is 14 residues. CDR3 DNA: TGTGCCTGGAGAGTTCAGGGGGCGAGGAACACCATATATTTT. It codes for CAWRVQGARNTIYF.

V and J are TRBV7-9 and TRBJ1-2, with a possible D match to TRBD1 (5 bases). The CDR3 loop spans 13 amino acids. Between the trimmed V and J ends, which lost 5 bases and 4 bases, there was a span of 11 bases. Germline values: CDR1 SEHNR, CDR2 FQNEAQ (reference sequence). The CDR3 nucleotides are TGTGCCAGCAGCCAGACAGTCAGCTATGGCTACACCTTC. It codes for CASSQTVSYGYTF.

V is TRBV4-1 and J is TRBJ2-5, with TRBD2 matching over 11 bases. Per the germline V gene, CDR1 is MGHRA and CDR2 is YSYEKL. V shed 0 bases, J shed 7 bases, and the junction held 4 bases outside the gene matches. This CDR3 contains 15 residues. The CDR3 here is CASSQDRLAGGTQYF. CDR3 nucleotide sequence: TGCGCCAGCAGCCAAGATCGGCTAGCGGGGGGGACCCAGTACTTC.

The chain carries TRBV28 and TRBJ1-1, with TRBD1 identical over 9 bases. V lost 2 bases and J lost 4; bases outside the gene matches: 5. Germline CDR1 reads MDHEN; CDR2 reads SYDVKM. This CDR3 is 15 amino acids long. For the CDR3, the DNA is TGTGCCAGCAGTTTAAACAGGGGGCGAGGCACTGAAGCTTTCTTT. Protein sequence: CASSLNRGRGTEAFF.

V gene TRBV11-3 combines with J gene TRBJ1-5; 7 nucleotides match TRBD1. V lost 1 base to trimming and J lost 6 bases; unmatched junction nucleotides: 3. The germline gives CDR1 SGHNT, CDR2 YENEEA. The CDR3 is 14 amino acids. DNA for the CDR3: TGTGCCAGCAGCTTAGGGGCAGGGGGTCAGCCCCAGCATTTT. It yields the protein CASSLGAGGQPQHF.

This clone was recorded a few times. V gene TRBV5-1 combines with J gene TRBJ1-6; 9 bases align to TRBD1. The ends lost 4 bases at V and 14 bases at J; junction bases unmatched: 10. This CDR3 has 14 amino acids. Germline lookup yields CDR1 SGHRS and CDR2 YFSETQ. CDR3 DNA sequence: TGCGCCAGCAGCCCGGGACAGGGAGGTGAGGCCCTCCACTTT. Translation: CASSPGQGGEALHF.

The genes are TRBV10-3 and TRBJ2-7, with 7 bases fitting TRBD1. CDR1 and CDR2 (germline): ENHRY, SYGVKD. This CDR3 has 14 residues. Trimming at V came to 5 bases and at J to 2 bases, leaving 6 bases not matched to a gene. This chain's CDR3 is CAISPDRATYEQYF. CDR3 DNA: TGTGCCATCAGTCCCGACAGGGCAACCTACGAGCAGTACTTC.

The V call is TRBV28, the J call TRBJ1-2, with 7 positions matching TRBD1. This CDR3 has 13 amino acids. The junction had 9 bases not matched to a gene; V was cut back by 6 bases and J by 8 bases. From germline, CDR1 is MDHEN and CDR2 SYDVKM. The CDR3 sequence: CASSVTGDRGYTF. The CDR3 bases are TGTGCCAGCAGCGTAACAGGGGATAGGGGCTACACCTTC.

This clone was counted a few times. The V call is TRBV30, the J call TRBJ2-7, with a weak D call TRBD2 (6 bases). V lost 4 bases and J 2 bases, leaving 12 bases between the germline ends. This CDR3 comprises 13 residues. From germline, CDR1 is GTSNPN and CDR2 SVGIG (reference sequence). CDR3 sequence (DNA): TGTGCCTGGATCCCGGGCGGGGCCTACGAGCAGTACTTC. As protein: CAWIPGGAYEQYF. The variable domain in full, with the rest retrieved from reference TRBV30 and TRBJ2-7, is SQTIHQWPATLVQPVGSPLSLECTVEGTSNPNLYWYRQAAGRGLQLLFYSVGIGQISSEVPQNLSASRPQDRQFILSSKKLLLSDSGFYLCAWIPGGAYEQYFGPGTRLTVT.

The chain is built from TRBV21-1 and TRBJ1-6. TRBV21-1 is shown as a pseudogene. This CDR3 contains 19 residues. In nucleotides, the CDR3 is TGTGCCAGCAGCAGGCCCCCCGGGGGACCTCGCATTATTAATTCACCCCTCCACTTT. Its protein product is CASSRPPGGPRIINSPLHF.

This clone was found once. The chain links TRBV6-4 to TRBJ2-5; D is possibly TRBD2 (6 bases). Per germline, CDR1 MRHNA and CDR2 SNTAGT. V lost 10 bases, J lost 2 bases, and 23 bases lay in between. The CDR3 loop spans 16 amino acids. CDR3 loop: CATPGRAGFPQETQYF. CDR3 nucleotides: TGTGCCACCCCCGGTAGGGCGGGATTTCCACAAGAGACCCAGTACTTC.

The chain combines TRBV15 with TRBJ1-3; TRBD1 might be the D (5 bases). Trimming stripped 6 bases from V and 1 base from J, with 13 bases between. The CDR3 totals 15 residues. Germline V gene lookup returns CDR1 LNHNV and CDR2 YYDKDF (reference sequence). CDR3 bases: TGTGCCACCAGTCTGGGGCGGGGGTCTGGAAACACCATATATTTT. Translation gives CATSLGRGSGNTIYF.

The chain couples TRBV7-2 to TRBJ1-2; a weak D match, TRBD1 (6 bases). V was shortened by 3 bases and J by 6 bases, with 17 bases between the two germline ends. Per germline, CDR1 SGHTA and CDR2 FQGNSA. The CDR3 covers 15 residues. CDR3 amino acids: CASSFTSGGADGYTF. CDR3 DNA sequence: TGTGCCAGCAGCTTCACCTCGGGGGGGGCGGATGGCTACACCTTC.

The chain combines TRBV5-1 with TRBJ1-4, with a weak D call TRBD1 (6 bases). There are 20 residues in the CDR3. With 1 base removed from V and 7 bases from J, the gap between germline ends came to 29 bases. Germline CDR1 and CDR2: SGHRS and YFSETQ. The CDR3 nucleotides read TGCGCCAGCAGCTTGATCAGGGGTTCAGAGGAGTTCGGAAGGCCTGAAAAACTGTTTTTT. Its translation: CASSLIRGSEEFGRPEKLFF.

V gene TRBV18 combines with J gene TRBJ1-1; possibly TRBD1 for D (6 bases). The V gene lost 4 bases and the J gene lost 2 bases, with 8 bases spanning the gap. Looked up from germline, CDR1 is KGHSH and CDR2 is LQKENI. The CDR3 runs 13 residues. The CDR3 bases are TGTGCCAGCTCACGGGGGCTCAACACTGAAGCTTTCTTT. Its translation is CASSRGLNTEAFF.

The rearrangement uses TRBV4-2 and TRBJ1-4, with D perhaps matching TRBD1 (5 bases). This CDR3 has 13 amino acids. Germline loops: CDR1 LGHNA, CDR2 YNFKEQ. V lost 6 bases and J lost 8, with 13 bases in between. The CDR3 reads CASSRGWGEKLFF. The CDR3 bases are TGTGCCAGCAGTCGGGGGTGGGGAGAAAAACTGTTTTTT.